One and the same sample provided the 16 T cell receptor beta chains below, sequenced in a study of cytomegalovirus exposure and HLA in healthy donors. It was with 60 Vbeta and 13 Jbeta primers that the PCR ran. Clones were sequenced by immunoSEQ multiplex PCR, and TCRdb holds only the in-frame ones, with some missing. The sample has roughly 180,000 clones, roughly four fifths seen once. The sample taken for sequencing was PBMCs. Receptors originate from a girl between 5 and 17 years old in good health and CMV-seropositive.

This sequence joins TRBV4-1 and TRBJ1-1; D remains ambiguous. From germline, CDR1 is MGHRA and CDR2 YSYEKL. This CDR3 contains 14 residues. V lost 4 bases, J lost 4 bases, and 13 bases lay in between. The CDR3 bases are TGCGCCAGCAGCCCCCCGGGGAGAACCACTGAAGCTTTCTTT. This codes for CASSPPGRTTEAFF.

This chain joins TRBV28 and TRBJ2-7; D ambiguous. Trimming cost V 5 bases and J 7 bases, with 12 bases left between them. Looked up from germline, CDR1 is MDHEN and CDR2 is SYDVKM. This CDR3 spans 12 amino acids. The DNA of the CDR3 is TGTGCCAGCAGTACCCAGTGGGCAGAGCAGTACTTC. The encoded protein is CASSTQWAEQYF. The variable domain in full, with the rest retrieved from reference TRBV28 and TRBJ2-7, is DVKVTQSSRYLVKRTGEKVFLECVQDMDHENMFWYRQDPGLGLRLIYFSYDVKMKEKGDIPEGYSVSREKKERFSLILESASTNQTSMYLCASSTQWAEQYFGPGTRLTVT.

This clone was picked up a small number of times. The V gene is TRBV19, the J gene TRBJ1-3, with 8 nucleotides matching TRBD1. The ends lost 3 bases at V and 4 bases at J; junction bases unmatched: 8. Germline CDR1 is LNHDA and CDR2 is SQIVND (reference sequence). The CDR3 has 16 residues. CDR3 nucleotides: TGTGCCAGTAGTATGGTGACAGGGGCGGGAGGAAACACCATATATTTT. It codes for CASSMVTGAGGNTIYF. The full variable domain, in which reference TRBV19 and TRBJ1-3 provide the parts outside the CDR3, is DGGITQSPKYLFRKEGQNVTLSCEQNLNHDAMYWYRQDPGQGLRLIYYSQIVNDFQKGDIAEGYSVSREKKESFPLTVTSAQKNPTAFYLCASSMVTGAGGNTIYFGEGSWLTVV.

V gene TRBV9 combines with J gene TRBJ1-1; TRBD1 agrees at 9 bases. Trimming at V came to 0 bases and at J to 1 base, leaving 7 bases not matched to a gene. Looked up from germline, CDR1 is SGDLS and CDR2 is YYNGEE. This CDR3 region has 17 residues. The CDR3 bases are TGTGCCAGCAGCGTAGGAACAGGGGGCCTCTGGAACACTGAAGCTTTCTTT. Translating gives CASSVGTGGLWNTEAFF. The variable domain in full, with the rest retrieved from reference TRBV9 and TRBJ1-1, is DSGVTQTPKHLITATGQRVTLRCSPRSGDLSVYWYQQSLDQGLQFLIQYYNGEERAKGNILERFSAQQFPDLHSELNLSSLELGDSALYFCASSVGTGGLWNTEAFFGQGTRLTVV.

The chain has TRBV6-1 and TRBJ1-4, with a tentative D call TRBD1 (5 bases). The CDR3 is 16 amino acids. Germline assignment: CDR1 MNHNS and CDR2 SASEGT. V gave up 0 bases and J gave up 7 bases, with 15 bases separating them. The CDR3 DNA sequence: TGTGCCAGCAGTGAAGCCCCTGGGCAGGGAGGTGAAAAACTGTTTTTT. It encodes CASSEAPGQGGEKLFF.

This chain connects TRBV5-6 to TRBJ2-1; 9 bases are shared with TRBD2. This CDR3 is built from 15 residues. Germline trimming cut 3 bases from V and 5 bases from J; bases unmatched to any gene: 6. The V gene's germline CDR1 is SGHDT and CDR2 YYEEEE. CDR3 protein: CASSSGLATHNEQFF. The CDR3 coding sequence is TGTGCCAGCAGCTCGGGACTAGCAACCCACAATGAGCAGTTCTTC.

This clone has just a few counts. The chain employs TRBV23-1 and TRBJ1-2; 9 nucleotides line up with TRBD1. Being an ORF, TRBV23-1 has a function that is uncertain. The V gene end was trimmed by 3 bases and the J gene end by 0 bases; junction bases not matched to a gene: 11. The CDR3 consists of 18 residues. In DNA form, the CDR3 reads TGCGCCAGCAGTCAGGCCACAGGGGGCGGTTGGCCTAACTATGGCTACACCTTC. Amino acid sequence: CASSQATGGGWPNYGYTF.

This clone was seen a handful of times. V is TRBV5-6 and J is TRBJ1-1; 7 bases align to TRBD1. Germline V gene lookup returns CDR1 SGHDT and CDR2 YYEEEE. This CDR3 contains 15 residues. V shed 5 bases, J shed 0 bases, and the junction held 7 bases outside the gene matches. The CDR3 coding sequence is TGTGCCAGCAGTTTGCAGGGGGGCTTGAACACTGAAGCTTTCTTT. It encodes CASSLQGGLNTEAFF.

This chain links TRBV5-6 with TRBJ1-5; tentatively, D is TRBD1 (6 bases). The CDR3 is 17 amino acids. CDR1 and CDR2 (germline): SGHDT, YYEEEE. V shed 2 bases and J shed 3 bases, with 18 bases lying between them. This CDR3 is CASSFSLSGTTNQPQHF. The CDR3 region has the DNA TGTGCCAGCAGCTTTTCTCTCTCTGGGACAACCAATCAGCCCCAGCATTTT.

The sample holds a few counts of this clone. V usage is TRBV4-1 and J usage is TRBJ1-5; TRBD1 matches 7 bases. The CDR3 runs 15 residues. CDR1 is MGHRA, CDR2 YSYEKL, per germline. V gave up 3 bases and J gave up 4 bases; unmatched junction bases: 6. CDR3: CASSHGQENNQPQHF. CDR3 nucleotides: TGCGCCAGCAGCCACGGACAGGAAAATAATCAGCCCCAGCATTTT.

V is TRBV5-6 and J is TRBJ2-3; TRBD2 matches at 16 bases. The CDR3 length is 17 residues. CDR1 and CDR2 (germline): SGHDT, YYEEEE. V dropped 3 bases and J dropped 1; count of bases not matched to a gene: 2. Written as DNA, the CDR3 is TGTGCCAGCAGCTGGGGGACTAGCGGGGGGGGCACAGATACGCAGTATTTT. Amino acid sequence: CASSWGTSGGGTDTQYF.

V gene TRBV9 combines with J gene TRBJ1-3, with D possibly being TRBD1 (6 bases). Germline loops: CDR1 SGDLS, CDR2 YYNGEE. The length of the CDR3 is 17 residues. Deletions cut 2 bases from V and 2 bases from J, with 17 bases between. Here the CDR3 DNA reads TGTGCCAGCAGCGTGAACGCCCCCAGGGGAACTGGAAACACCATATATTTT. Protein sequence: CASSVNAPRGTGNTIYF. Looking up the rest from reference TRBV9 and TRBJ1-3 gives the full variable domain: DSGVTQTPKHLITATGQRVTLRCSPRSGDLSVYWYQQSLDQGLQFLIQYYNGEERAKGNILERFSAQQFPDLHSELNLSSLELGDSALYFCASSVNAPRGTGNTIYFGEGSWLTVV.

The genes are TRBV7-2 and TRBJ2-4; a weak D match, TRBD1 (6 bases). Trimming took off 2 bases at V and 7 bases at J, with 15 bases between the two ends. Looked up from germline, CDR1 is SGHTA and CDR2 is FQGNSA. This CDR3 is 15 amino acids long. The CDR3 loop reads CASSLSSQGFNIQYF. CDR3 nucleotide sequence: TGTGCCAGCAGCTTATCCTCACAGGGATTTAACATTCAGTACTTC.

The chain has TRBV5-4 and TRBJ2-4, with a weak D call TRBD2 (6 bases). CDR3 size: 14 residues. Per the germline V gene, CDR1 is SGHNT and CDR2 is YYREEE (reference sequence). V was shortened by 4 bases and J by 6 bases, with 14 bases between the two germline ends. This CDR3 is CASSPMGTGNIQYF. Written as DNA, the CDR3 is TGTGCCAGCAGCCCGATGGGGACTGGAAACATTCAGTACTTC.

V usage is TRBV5-1 and J usage is TRBJ1-6; tentatively, D is TRBD1 (5 bases). There are 15 residues in the CDR3. V was pared by 1 base and J by 5 bases, with 10 bases between. CDR1 and CDR2 from the germline V gene are SGHRS and YFSETQ. The CDR3 DNA sequence: TGCGCCAGCAGCTTGCAGGGTAGACATAATTCACCCCTCCACTTT. Translating gives CASSLQGRHNSPLHF.

This chain joins TRBV19 and TRBJ1-1; D perhaps matches TRBD1 (6 bases). This CDR3 comprises 16 residues. V was clipped by 5 bases and J by 0 bases, with 16 bases between them. Germline-derived CDR1 and CDR2 are LNHDA and SQIVND (reference sequence). CDR3 sequence (DNA): TGTGCCAGTAGTCCCGGGACACTCTCAATGAACACTGAAGCTTTCTTT. It translates to CASSPGTLSMNTEAFF.